The 18 T cell receptor beta chains reported below all come from one sample, sequenced in a study of cytomegalovirus exposure and HLA in healthy donors. PCR amplification relied on 60 Vbeta primers (plus 13 Jbeta primers). Produced via immunoSEQ multiplex PCR; TCRdb's table is partial and in-frame only. Here the sample spans 80,000 to 130,000 clones, 79% being singletons. The source material was PBMCs. All receptors come from a female donor in good health and CMV-seropositive.

This chain links TRBV6-7 with TRBJ2-5, with TRBD2 identical over 9 bases. The end of the DNA aligns better with TRBJ2-7, so the J call may be wrong. TRBV6-7 is recorded as an ORF, its role being uncertain. The CDR3 contains 17 residues. The DNA of the CDR3 is TGTGCCAGCAGTTACCCTAAACGACTAGCGGAACTCTACGAGCAGTACTTC. It translates to CASSYPKRLAELYEQYF.

This CDR3 reads CASSEARNNYGYTF. CDR3 DNA: TGTGCCAGCAGTGAAGCCAGAAATAACTATGGCTACACCTTC. The genes are TRBV2 and TRBJ1-2, with D unresolved. Germline-derived CDR1 and CDR2 are SNHLY and FYNNEI. The CDR3 has 14 residues. V was pared by 0 bases and J by 1 base, with 6 bases between.

The CDR3 region has the DNA TGCGCCAGCAGCTTAGCCCTAGCGCGGTACAATGAGCAGTTCTTC. It is translated as CASSLALARYNEQFF. This chain joins TRBV5-1 and TRBJ2-1; D might be TRBD2 (6 bases). Germline-derived CDR1 and CDR2 are SGHRS and YFSETQ. Trimming shortened V by 2 bases and J by 4 bases, and 13 bases separated the two germline ends. This CDR3 spans 15 amino acids.

The V and J genes are TRBV5-6 and TRBJ2-7; 9 bases map to TRBD1. Germline lookup yields CDR1 SGHDT and CDR2 YYEEEE. The CDR3 covers 16 residues. The J segment lost 0 bases and the V segment lost 3 bases, leaving 7 bases of the junction unmatched. Written as DNA, the CDR3 is TGTGCCAGCAGCTGGGGGACAGGGAGAACCTCCTACGAGCAGTACTTC. Residues: CASSWGTGRTSYEQYF. The full variable domain, in which reference TRBV5-6 and TRBJ2-7 provide the parts outside the CDR3, is DAGVTQSPTHLIKTRGQQVTLRCSPKSGHDTVSWYQQALGQGPQFIFQYYEEEERQRGNFPDRFSGHQFPNYSSELNVNALLLGDSALYLCASSWGTGRTSYEQYFGPGTRLTVT.

The V and J genes are TRBV14 and TRBJ1-5; D unclear. Germline V gene sequence: CDR1 SGHDN, CDR2 FVKESK. Between the trimmed V and J ends, which lost 4 bases and 2 bases, there was a span of 6 bases. The CDR3 is 13 amino acids. In DNA form, the CDR3 reads TGTGCCAGCAGCCGGCAGGGCAATCAGCCCCAGCATTTT. It yields the protein CASSRQGNQPQHF.

The CDR3 nucleotides are TGTGCCAGCAGGTCATCACAGGGGTCGAACACCGGGGAGCTGTTTTTT. It codes for CASRSSQGSNTGELFF. The chain employs TRBV11-2 and TRBJ2-2, with 7 nucleotides matching TRBD1. Germline V gives CDR1 SGHAT, CDR2 FQNNGV. The trim removed 6 bases at V and 0 bases at J, leaving 7 bases unmatched. This CDR3 comprises 16 residues.

The CDR3 loop reads CASSLQGAPPNNSPLHF. DNA of the CDR3: TGTGCCAGCAGCCTACAGGGGGCCCCACCAAATAATTCACCCCTCCACTTT. The rearrangement joins TRBV5-6 to TRBJ1-6; the match to TRBD1 covers 9 bases. The V gene end was trimmed by 4 bases and the J gene end by 5 bases; junction bases not matched to a gene: 10. The germline V gene encodes CDR1 SGHDT and CDR2 YYEEEE. The CDR3 is 17 amino acids.

This chain links TRBV10-3 with TRBJ1-1, with a tentative D call TRBD1 (6 bases). V was cut by 6 bases and J by 2 bases, with 16 bases left in between. The CDR3 runs 15 residues. Germline CDR1 ENHRY, CDR2 SYGVKD. CDR3: CAIRETTGVNTEAFF. The CDR3 nucleotides read TGTGCCATCAGGGAGACGACAGGAGTAAACACTGAAGCTTTCTTT.

The V call is TRBV5-1, the J call TRBJ2-3; tentatively, D is TRBD1 (7 bases). V was pared by 3 bases and J by 4 bases, with 15 bases between. CDR3 length: 15 amino acids. Per germline, CDR1 SGHRS and CDR2 YFSETQ. CDR3 region: CASSSRGTDSDTQYF. The CDR3 region has the DNA TGCGCCAGCAGCTCTCGGGGGACAGATTCAGATACGCAGTATTTT.

J is TRBJ1-5 and V is TRBV19, with a weak D call TRBD1 (6 bases). Germline CDR1 is LNHDA and CDR2 is SQIVND (reference sequence). V gave up 3 bases and J gave up 6 bases, with 15 bases separating them. This CDR3 comprises 15 residues. DNA of the CDR3: TGTGCCAGTAGTATGCGTCAGGGGCAGAGTCAGCCCCAGCATTTT. This translates into CASSMRQGQSQPQHF. Variable domain in full (rest from reference TRBV19 and TRBJ1-5): DGGITQSPKYLFRKEGQNVTLSCEQNLNHDAMYWYRQDPGQGLRLIYYSQIVNDFQKGDIAEGYSVSREKKESFPLTVTSAQKNPTAFYLCASSMRQGQSQPQHFGDGTRLSIL.

J is TRBJ2-3 and V is TRBV7-2, with 11 bases matching TRBD2. The CDR3 is made up of 18 amino acids. Germline V CDR1 and CDR2: SGHTA, FQGNSA. J lost 2 bases, V lost 5 bases, and 12 bases had no gene match. The CDR3 DNA reads as TGTGCCAGCAGCCACCCGTGGTCTAGCGGGGGGACCACAGATACGCAGTATTTT. It translates to CASSHPWSSGGTTDTQYF.

The rearrangement joins TRBV30 to TRBJ1-1; TRBD1 matches at 11 bases. The V gene end was trimmed by 5 bases and the J gene end by 5 bases; junction bases not matched to a gene: 7. Germline V gene sequence: CDR1 GTSNPN, CDR2 SVGIG (reference sequence). CDR3 length equals 14 residues. CDR3 sequence (DNA): TGTGCCTGGGGGGGGACAGGGGGTTGGACTGAAGCTTTCTTT. Amino acids: CAWGGTGGWTEAFF.

The V gene is TRBV30, the J gene TRBJ1-1; D possibly corresponds to TRBD1 (6 bases). Germline CDR1 is GTSNPN and CDR2 is SVGIG (reference sequence). This CDR3 contains 14 residues. The V and J ends lost 4 bases and 2 bases respectively, with 14 bases between them. The CDR3 bases are TGTGCCTGGATCCCACGGACAGTAAACACTGAAGCTTTCTTT. It is translated as CAWIPRTVNTEAFF. Using reference TRBV30 and TRBJ1-1 for the parts outside the CDR3, the full variable domain is SQTIHQWPATLVQPVGSPLSLECTVEGTSNPNLYWYRQAAGRGLQLLFYSVGIGQISSEVPQNLSASRPQDRQFILSSKKLLLSDSGFYLCAWIPRTVNTEAFFGQGTRLTVV.

The V and J genes are TRBV10-1 and TRBJ2-3, with D hard to call. Germline V gene lookup returns CDR1 WNHNN and CDR2 SYGVQD (reference sequence). V was pared by 1 base and J by 5 bases, with 7 bases between. CDR3 length: 13 residues. CDR3 loop: CASSEYGRDTQYF. The CDR3 DNA follows: TGCGCCAGCAGTGAGTACGGTAGAGATACGCAGTATTTT.

The gene calls are TRBV7-9 and TRBJ1-5, with 7 bases aligning to TRBD1. The ends lost 5 bases at V and 3 bases at J; junction bases unmatched: 4. CDR3 size: 14 residues. Looked up from germline, CDR1 is SEHNR and CDR2 is FQNEAQ (reference sequence). The chain's CDR3 is CASSRTGPNQPQHF. CDR3 in DNA: TGTGCCAGCAGCAGGACAGGACCCAATCAGCCCCAGCATTTT.

There are a few counts of this clone. The chain has TRBV7-6 and TRBJ2-2; tentative D call: TRBD1 (5 bases). The CDR3 is made up of 16 amino acids. From germline, CDR1 is SGHVS and CDR2 FNYEAQ. V was cut by 1 base and J by 6 bases, with 15 bases left in between. CDR3 loop: CASSLGEVGAAGELFF. The CDR3 bases are TGTGCCAGCAGCTTAGGAGAAGTAGGGGCAGCCGGGGAGCTGTTTTTT.

The V call is TRBV6-1, the J call TRBJ2-4, with 8 bases fitting TRBD2. The J segment lost 3 bases and the V segment lost 9 bases, leaving 7 bases of the junction unmatched. In germline, CDR1 is MNHNS, CDR2 SASEGT. This CDR3 has 14 amino acids. DNA of the CDR3: TGTGCCAGAAGCGGGAGATGGGACAAAAACATTCAGTACTTC. This translates into CARSGRWDKNIQYF.

The chain joins TRBV10-3 to TRBJ1-5; D possibly corresponds to TRBD1 (5 bases). The CDR3 is made up of 19 amino acids. V gave up 10 bases and J gave up 7 bases, with 35 bases separating them. Germline V gives CDR1 ENHRY, CDR2 SYGVKD. Here the CDR3 DNA reads TGTGCCACCAGGGATAGGGACTTCACCACACCTCAAAAGATACAGCCCCAGCATTTT. Amino acid sequence: CATRDRDFTTPQKIQPQHF.